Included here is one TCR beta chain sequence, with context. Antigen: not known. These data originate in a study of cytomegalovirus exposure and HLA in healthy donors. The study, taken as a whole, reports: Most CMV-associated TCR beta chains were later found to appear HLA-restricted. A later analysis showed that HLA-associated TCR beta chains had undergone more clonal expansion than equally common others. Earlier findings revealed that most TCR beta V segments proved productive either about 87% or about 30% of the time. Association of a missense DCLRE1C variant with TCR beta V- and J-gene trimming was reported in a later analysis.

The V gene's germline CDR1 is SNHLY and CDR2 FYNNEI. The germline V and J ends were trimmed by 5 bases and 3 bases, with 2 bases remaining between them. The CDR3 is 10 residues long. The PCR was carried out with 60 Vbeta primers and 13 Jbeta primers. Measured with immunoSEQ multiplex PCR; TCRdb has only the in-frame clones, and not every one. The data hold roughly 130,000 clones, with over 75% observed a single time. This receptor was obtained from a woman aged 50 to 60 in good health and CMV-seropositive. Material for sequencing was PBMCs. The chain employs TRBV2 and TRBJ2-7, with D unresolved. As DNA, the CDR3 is TGTGCCAGCAGTTACTACGAGCAGTACTTC. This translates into CASSYYEQYF.